This TCR beta chain originates from a study of T cells in Graves' hyperthyroidism and ophthalmopathy. Study conclusions and caveats: Most expanded thyroid clonotypes above 0.001 recurred in blood.

Using RNA transcripts as the source, TCR beta CDR3 regions were amplified. In the first-round RT-PCR of the TCR CDR3, the HTBI primer set was used. TCRdb processed the multiplex PCR reads anew with MiXCR; each CDR3 protein has one entry. The sample consists of 140,000 or so distinct CDR3 sequences, approximately 20% of them appearing once. This clonotype was counted many times. The antigen is undetermined. A roughly 10 ml volume of fresh peripheral blood provided the PBMCs. The CDR3 has 14 residues. V lost 3 bases and J 6 bases, leaving 15 bases between the germline ends. Germline V lookup: CDR1 DFQATT, CDR2 SNEGSKA (reference sequence).

The sample comprised blood. The chain employs TRBV20-1 and TRBJ2-1, with TRBD2 as a possible D gene (6 bases). This receptor was identified in a woman aged 45-65 years with Graves' hyperthyroidism that later progressed to Graves' ophthalmopathy. DNA for the CDR3: TGCAGTGCTAGTTTAGGAGGGGTATTCAATGAGCAGTTCTTC. Its translation: CSASLGGVFNEQFF.